This TCR beta chain was found in a study of blood T cell repertoires in COVID-19. Study details: The samples span acute and convalescent COVID-19 from the United States, Italy and Spain. PBMCs, B-cell-depleted T cells, or T cells were the source of the cDNA or gDNA that made up the material.

Generated by immunoSEQ multiplex PCR, the TCRdb table keeps only in-frame clones and is missing some. The sample has some 99,000 clones, about 78% seen once. CDR3 size: 12 residues. Germline CDR1 LNHDA, CDR2 SQIVND (reference sequence). V was trimmed by 11 bases and J by 6 bases, leaving 13 bases between them. The sequence was obtained from a human donor in a cohort sampled during active or convalescent COVID-19. The gene calls are TRBV19 and TRBJ2-2, with D maybe TRBD1 (5 bases). The sequencing sample was made of peripheral blood. The CDR3 is CAGKTGAGELFF. CDR3 in DNA: TGTGCCGGAAAAACAGGTGCCGGGGAGCTGTTTTTT.